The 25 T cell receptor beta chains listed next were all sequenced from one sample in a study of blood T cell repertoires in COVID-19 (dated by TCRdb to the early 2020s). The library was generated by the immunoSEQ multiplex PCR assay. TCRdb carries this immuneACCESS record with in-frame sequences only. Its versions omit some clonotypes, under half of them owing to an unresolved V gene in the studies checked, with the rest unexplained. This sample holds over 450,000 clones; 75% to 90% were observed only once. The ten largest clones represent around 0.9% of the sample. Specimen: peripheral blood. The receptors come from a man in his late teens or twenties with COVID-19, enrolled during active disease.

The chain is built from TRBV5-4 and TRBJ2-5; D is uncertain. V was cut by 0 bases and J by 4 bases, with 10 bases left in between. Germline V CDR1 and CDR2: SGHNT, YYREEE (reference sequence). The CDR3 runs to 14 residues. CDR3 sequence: CASSLETGLETQYF. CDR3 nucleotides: TGTGCCAGCAGCTTGGAGACTGGGTTAGAGACCCAGTACTTC.

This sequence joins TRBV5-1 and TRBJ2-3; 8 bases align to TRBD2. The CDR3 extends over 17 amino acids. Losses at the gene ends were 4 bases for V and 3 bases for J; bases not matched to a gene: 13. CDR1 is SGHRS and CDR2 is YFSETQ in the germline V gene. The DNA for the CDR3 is TGCGCCAGCAGCCCCGAATCGGCGGGGGGAGATACAGATACGCAGTATTTT. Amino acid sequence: CASSPESAGGDTDTQYF.

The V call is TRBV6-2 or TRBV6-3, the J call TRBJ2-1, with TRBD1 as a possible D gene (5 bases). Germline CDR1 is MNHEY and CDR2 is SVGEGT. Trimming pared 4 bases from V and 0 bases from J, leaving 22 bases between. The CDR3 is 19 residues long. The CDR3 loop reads CASSSPKIRTPRSYNEQFF. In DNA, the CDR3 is TGTGCCAGCAGTTCACCAAAGATCCGGACACCCCGCTCCTACAATGAGCAGTTCTTC.

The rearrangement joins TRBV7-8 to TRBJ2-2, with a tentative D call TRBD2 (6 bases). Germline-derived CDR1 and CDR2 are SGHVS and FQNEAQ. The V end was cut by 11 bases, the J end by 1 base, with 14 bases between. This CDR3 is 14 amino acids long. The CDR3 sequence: CALSGGVNTGELFF. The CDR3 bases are TGTGCCCTATCCGGGGGAGTGAACACCGGGGAGCTGTTTTTT.

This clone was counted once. The CDR3 sequence is CASSSTGGGYGYTF. Written as DNA, the CDR3 is TGTGCCAGCAGTTCCACAGGGGGAGGCTATGGCTACACCTTC. V and J are TRBV27 and TRBJ1-2, with 8 positions matching TRBD1. CDR1 is MNHEY, CDR2 SMNVEV, per germline (reference sequence). Trimming removed 4 bases from V and 4 bases from J; junction bases left unmatched: 5. The CDR3 has 14 amino acids.

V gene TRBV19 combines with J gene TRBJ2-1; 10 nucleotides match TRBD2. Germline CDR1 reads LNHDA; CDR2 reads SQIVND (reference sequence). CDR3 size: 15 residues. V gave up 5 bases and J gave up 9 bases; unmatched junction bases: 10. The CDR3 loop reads CASSWSSGSESEQFF. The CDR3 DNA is TGTGCCAGTAGTTGGTCTAGCGGGAGTGAGAGTGAGCAGTTCTTC.

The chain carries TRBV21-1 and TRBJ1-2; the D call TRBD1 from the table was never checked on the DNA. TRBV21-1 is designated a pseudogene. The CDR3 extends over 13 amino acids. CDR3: CASIRTGGYGYTF. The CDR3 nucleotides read TGTGCCAGCATCCGGACAGGGGGCTATGGCTACACCTTC.

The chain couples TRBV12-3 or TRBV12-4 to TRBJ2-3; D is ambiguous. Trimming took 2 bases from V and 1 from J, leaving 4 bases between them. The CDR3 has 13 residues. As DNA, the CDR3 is TGTGCCAGCAGTTTACGAGGCACAGATACGCAGTATTTT. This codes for CASSLRGTDTQYF.

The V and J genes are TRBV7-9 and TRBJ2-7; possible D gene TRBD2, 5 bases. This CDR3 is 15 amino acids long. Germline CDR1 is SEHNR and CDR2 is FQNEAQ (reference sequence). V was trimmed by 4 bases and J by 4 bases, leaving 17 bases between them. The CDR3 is CASSSPSPTGYEQYF. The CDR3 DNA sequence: TGTGCCAGCAGCTCCCCGAGCCCCACGGGGTACGAGCAGTACTTC. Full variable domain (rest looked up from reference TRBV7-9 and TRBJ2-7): DTGVSQNPRHKITKRGQNVTFRCDPISEHNRLYWYRQTLGQGPEFLTYFQNEAQLEKSRLLSDRFSAERPKGSFSTLEIQRTEQGDSAMYLCASSSPSPTGYEQYFGPGTRLTVT.

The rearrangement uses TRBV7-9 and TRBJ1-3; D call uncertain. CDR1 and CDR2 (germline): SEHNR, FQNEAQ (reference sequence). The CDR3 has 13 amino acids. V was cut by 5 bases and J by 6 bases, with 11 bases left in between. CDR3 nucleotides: TGTGCCAGCAGCCTCCGGGGAGAAAACACCATATATTTT. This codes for CASSLRGENTIYF. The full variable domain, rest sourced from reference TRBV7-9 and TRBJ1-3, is DTGVSQNPRHKITKRGQNVTFRCDPISEHNRLYWYRQTLGQGPEFLTYFQNEAQLEKSRLLSDRFSAERPKGSFSTLEIQRTEQGDSAMYLCASSLRGENTIYFGEGSWLTVV.

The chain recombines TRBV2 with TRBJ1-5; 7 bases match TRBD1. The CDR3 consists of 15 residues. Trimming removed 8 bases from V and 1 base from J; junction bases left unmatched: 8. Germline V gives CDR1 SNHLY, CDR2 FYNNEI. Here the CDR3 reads CASLGDRESNQPQHF. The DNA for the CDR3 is TGTGCCAGCCTGGGAGACAGGGAGAGCAATCAGCCCCAGCATTTT.

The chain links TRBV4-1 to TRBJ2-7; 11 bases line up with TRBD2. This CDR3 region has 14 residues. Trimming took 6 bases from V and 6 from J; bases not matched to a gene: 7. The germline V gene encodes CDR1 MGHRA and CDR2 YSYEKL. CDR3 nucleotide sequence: TGCGCCAGCAGGGAACTAGCGGGAGTGGGCGAGCAGTACTTC. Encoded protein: CASRELAGVGEQYF.

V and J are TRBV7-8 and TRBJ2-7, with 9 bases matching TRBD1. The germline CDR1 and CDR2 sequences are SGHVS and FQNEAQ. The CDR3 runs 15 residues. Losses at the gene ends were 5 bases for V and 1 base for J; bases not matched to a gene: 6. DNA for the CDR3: TGTGCCAGCAGCCACCGGGACAGGGCTTCCTACGAGCAGTACTTC. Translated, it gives CASSHRDRASYEQYF.

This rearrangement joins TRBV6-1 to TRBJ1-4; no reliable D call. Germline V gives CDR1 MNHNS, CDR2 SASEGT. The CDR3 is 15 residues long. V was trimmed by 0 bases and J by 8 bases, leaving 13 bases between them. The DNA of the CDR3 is TGTGCCAGCAGTGAAGCGGGTCTGAGGGTAGAAAAACTGTTTTTT. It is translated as CASSEAGLRVEKLFF.

CDR3 sequence (DNA): TGCGCCAGCAGCTTGGTTAGCGGGAGTCTCGACGAGCAGTACTTC. It codes for CASSLVSGSLDEQYF. The V and J genes are TRBV5-1 and TRBJ2-7, with 9 bases fitting TRBD2. From germline, CDR1 is SGHRS and CDR2 YFSETQ. The CDR3 spans 15 residues. Trimming at V came to 0 bases and at J to 5 bases, leaving 6 bases not matched to a gene.

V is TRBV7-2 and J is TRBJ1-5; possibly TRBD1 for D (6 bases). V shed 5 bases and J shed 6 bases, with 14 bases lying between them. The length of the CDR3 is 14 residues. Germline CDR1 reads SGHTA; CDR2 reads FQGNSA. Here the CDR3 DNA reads TGTGCCAGCAGCGTACAGGGAGAGAGTCAGCCCCAGCATTTT. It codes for CASSVQGESQPQHF.

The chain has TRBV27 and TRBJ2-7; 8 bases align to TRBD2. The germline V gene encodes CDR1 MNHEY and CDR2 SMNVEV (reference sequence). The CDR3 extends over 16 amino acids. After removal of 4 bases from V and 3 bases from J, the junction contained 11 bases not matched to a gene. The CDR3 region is CASSSPSSGSYYEQYF. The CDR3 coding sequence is TGTGCCAGCAGTTCCCCCTCCAGCGGGAGTTACTACGAGCAGTACTTC.

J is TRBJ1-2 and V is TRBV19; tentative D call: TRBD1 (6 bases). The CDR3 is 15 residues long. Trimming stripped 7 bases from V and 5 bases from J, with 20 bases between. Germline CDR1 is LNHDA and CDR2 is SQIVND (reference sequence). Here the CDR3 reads CASKITLGQLYGYTF. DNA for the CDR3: TGTGCCAGTAAGATCACACTCGGACAGTTATATGGCTACACCTTC.

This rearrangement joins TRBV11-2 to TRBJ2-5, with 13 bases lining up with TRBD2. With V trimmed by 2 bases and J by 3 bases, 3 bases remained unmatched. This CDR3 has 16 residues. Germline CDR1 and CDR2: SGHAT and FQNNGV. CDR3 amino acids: CASSLLGLAGKETQYF. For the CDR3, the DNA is TGTGCCAGCAGCTTATTGGGACTAGCGGGGAAAGAGACCCAGTACTTC.

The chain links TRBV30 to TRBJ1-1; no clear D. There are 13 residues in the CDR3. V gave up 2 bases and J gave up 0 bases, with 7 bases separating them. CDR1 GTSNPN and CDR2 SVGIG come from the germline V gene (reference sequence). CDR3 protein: CAWSPQMNTEAFF. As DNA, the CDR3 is TGTGCCTGGAGTCCCCAAATGAACACTGAAGCTTTCTTT.

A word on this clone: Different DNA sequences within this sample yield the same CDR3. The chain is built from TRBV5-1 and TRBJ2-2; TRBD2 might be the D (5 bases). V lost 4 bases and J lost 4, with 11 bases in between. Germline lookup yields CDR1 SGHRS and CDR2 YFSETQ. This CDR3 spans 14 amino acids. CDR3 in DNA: TGCGCCAGCAGCCCGAGTGGGAGCACCGGGGAGCTGTTTTTT. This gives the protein CASSPSGSTGELFF.

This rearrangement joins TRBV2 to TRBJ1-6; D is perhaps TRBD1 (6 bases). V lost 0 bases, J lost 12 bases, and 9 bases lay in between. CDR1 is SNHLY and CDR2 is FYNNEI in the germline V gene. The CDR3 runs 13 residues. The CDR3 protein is CASSEAGALPLHF. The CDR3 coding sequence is TGTGCCAGCAGTGAAGCGGGGGCCCTACCCCTCCACTTT.

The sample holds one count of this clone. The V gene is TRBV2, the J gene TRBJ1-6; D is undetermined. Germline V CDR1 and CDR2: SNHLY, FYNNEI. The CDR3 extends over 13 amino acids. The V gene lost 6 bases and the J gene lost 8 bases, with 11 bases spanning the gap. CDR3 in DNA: TGTGCCAGCAGCCCAGAAGCGGATTCACCCCTCCACTTT. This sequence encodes CASSPEADSPLHF.

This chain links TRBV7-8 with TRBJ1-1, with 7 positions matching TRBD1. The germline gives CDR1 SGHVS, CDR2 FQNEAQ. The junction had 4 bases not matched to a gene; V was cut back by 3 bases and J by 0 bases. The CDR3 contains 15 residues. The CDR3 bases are TGTGCCAGCAGCTTGGGACAGATGATGAACACTGAAGCTTTCTTT. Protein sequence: CASSLGQMMNTEAFF. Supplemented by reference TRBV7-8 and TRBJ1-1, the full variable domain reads GAGVSQSPRYKVAKRGQDVALRCDPISGHVSLFWYQQALGQGPEFLTYFQNEAQLDKSGLPSDRFFAERPEGSVSTLKIQRTQQEDSAVYLCASSLGQMMNTEAFFGQGTRLTVV.

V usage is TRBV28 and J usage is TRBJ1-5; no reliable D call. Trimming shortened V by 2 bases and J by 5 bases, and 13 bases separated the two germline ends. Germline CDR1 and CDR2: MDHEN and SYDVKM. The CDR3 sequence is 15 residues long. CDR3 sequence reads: CASSLRLTEDQPQHF. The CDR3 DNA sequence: TGTGCCAGCAGTTTAAGGCTAACAGAAGATCAGCCCCAGCATTTT.